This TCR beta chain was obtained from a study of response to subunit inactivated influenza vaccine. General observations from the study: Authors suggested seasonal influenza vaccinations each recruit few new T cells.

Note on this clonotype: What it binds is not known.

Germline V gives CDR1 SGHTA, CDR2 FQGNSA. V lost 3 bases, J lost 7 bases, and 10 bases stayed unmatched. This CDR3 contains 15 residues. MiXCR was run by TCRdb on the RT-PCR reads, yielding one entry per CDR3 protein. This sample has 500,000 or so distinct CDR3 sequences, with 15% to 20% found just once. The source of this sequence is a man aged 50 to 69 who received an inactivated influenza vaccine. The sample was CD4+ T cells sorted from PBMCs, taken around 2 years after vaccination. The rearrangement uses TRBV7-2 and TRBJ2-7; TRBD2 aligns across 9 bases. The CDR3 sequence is CASSLGASGIGEQYF. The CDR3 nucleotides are TGTGCCAGCAGCTTGGGGGCTAGCGGGATCGGGGAGCAGTACTTC.